This TCR beta chain originates from a study of Graves' ophthalmopathy and Graves' hyperthyroidism. Using RNA transcripts, the TCR beta CDR3 regions were amplified. First-round RT-PCR employed HTBI primers, with a second-round multiplex PCR after it. One entry per CDR3 protein, called by TCRdb with MiXCR from the multiplex PCR reads. Among 600,000 to 650,000 distinct CDR3 sequences listed, 22% were seen once. The PBMC fraction was derived from around 9.4 ml of fresh peripheral blood. This clonotype was observed many times. Sequenced input: peripheral blood. This TCR was recovered from a woman aged 18-30 years with stable Graves' hyperthyroidism. Some clones in this sample may be carry-over from other donors' samples.

CDR3 amino acids: CASSYFRGLEQYF. The CDR3 DNA reads TGTGCCAGCAGTTACTTCCGGGGCCTCGAGCAGTACTTC. V and J are TRBV6-2 or TRBV6-3 and TRBJ2-7; D may match TRBD1 or TRBD2 (5 bases each). Trimming shortened V by 1 base and J by 6 bases, and 10 bases separated the two germline ends. Germline V gene sequence: CDR1 MNHEY, CDR2 SVGEGT. The CDR3 length is 13 residues.